Below, 3 T cell receptor beta chains from the same sample are listed, as sequenced in a study of STAT3 mutations in large granular lymphocyte leukemia. Study-wide results and caveats: Every T-cell large granular lymphocyte leukemia patient had at least one immunodominant TCR beta clonotype.

Profiling relied on immunoSEQ multiplex PCR, and the TCRdb table lists in-frame clones only, not all of them. The table has around 9,000 clones, 85% to 90% seen once. No antigen has been identified for these receptors. Material for sequencing was peripheral blood mononuclear cells. The receptors here all came from an older man with T-cell large granular lymphocyte leukemia. Some clones in this sample may be carry-over from other donors' samples.

This chain joins TRBV30 and TRBJ1-1; D might be TRBD1 (5 bases). V was shortened by 0 bases and J by 0 bases, with 14 bases between the two germline ends. The length of the CDR3 is 16 residues. CDR1 and CDR2 (germline): GTSNPN, SVGIG (reference sequence). DNA of the CDR3: TGTGCCTGGAGTGTACTTGCAGGGTTTATGAACACTGAAGCTTTCTTT. It translates to CAWSVLAGFMNTEAFF.

This chain uses TRBV19 with TRBJ2-7, with 8 bases identical to TRBD1. Trimming took 4 bases from V and 7 from J; bases not matched to a gene: 6. The germline V gene encodes CDR1 LNHDA and CDR2 SQIVND (reference sequence). The CDR3 spans 13 residues. The CDR3 reads CASSNQGAGEQYF. The CDR3 DNA reads as TGTGCCAGTAGTAACCAGGGGGCGGGTGAGCAGTACTTC.

The rearrangement links TRBV15 to TRBJ1-6; possible D gene TRBD1, 5 bases. CDR1 and CDR2 (germline): LNHNV, YYDKDF (reference sequence). This CDR3 has 16 amino acids. Between the trimmed V and J ends, which lost 0 bases and 10 bases, there was a span of 16 bases. Here the CDR3 reads CATSRDRGRTGSPLHF. The DNA of the CDR3 is TGTGCCACCAGCAGAGATCGGGGACGAACTGGGTCACCCCTCCACTTT.